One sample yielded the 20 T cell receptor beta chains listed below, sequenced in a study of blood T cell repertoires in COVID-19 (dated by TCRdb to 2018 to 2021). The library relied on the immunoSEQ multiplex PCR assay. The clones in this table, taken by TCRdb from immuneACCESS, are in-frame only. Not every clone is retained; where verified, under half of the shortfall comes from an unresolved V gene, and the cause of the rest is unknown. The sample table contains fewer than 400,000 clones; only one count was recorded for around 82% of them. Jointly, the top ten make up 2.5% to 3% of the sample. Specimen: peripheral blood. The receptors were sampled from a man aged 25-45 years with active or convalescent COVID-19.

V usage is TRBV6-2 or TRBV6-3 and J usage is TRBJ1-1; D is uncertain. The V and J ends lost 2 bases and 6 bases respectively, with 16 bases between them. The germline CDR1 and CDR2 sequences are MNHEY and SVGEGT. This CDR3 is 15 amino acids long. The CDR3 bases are TGTGCCAGCAGTTACAGCGAATTTACTAGTCCTGAAGCTTTCTTT. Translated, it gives CASSYSEFTSPEAFF.

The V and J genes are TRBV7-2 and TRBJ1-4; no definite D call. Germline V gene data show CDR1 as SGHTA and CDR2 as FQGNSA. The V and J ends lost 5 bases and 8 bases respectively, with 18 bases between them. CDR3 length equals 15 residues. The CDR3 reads CASSLPPGSGEKLFF. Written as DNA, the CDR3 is TGTGCCAGCAGCCTCCCACCGGGTTCGGGGGAAAAACTGTTTTTT.

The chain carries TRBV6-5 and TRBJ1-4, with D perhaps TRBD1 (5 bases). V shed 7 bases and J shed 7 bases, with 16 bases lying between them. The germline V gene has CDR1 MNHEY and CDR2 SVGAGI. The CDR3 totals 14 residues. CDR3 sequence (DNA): TGTGCCAGCAAAAAGGGGCAGCCCTCTGAAAAACTGTTTTTT. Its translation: CASKKGQPSEKLFF.

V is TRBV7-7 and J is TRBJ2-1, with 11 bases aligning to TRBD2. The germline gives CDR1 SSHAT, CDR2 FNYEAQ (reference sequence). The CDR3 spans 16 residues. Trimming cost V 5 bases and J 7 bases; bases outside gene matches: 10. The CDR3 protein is CASSGTTSGDLNEQFF. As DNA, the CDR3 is TGTGCCAGCAGCGGAACGACTAGCGGGGATCTGAATGAGCAGTTCTTC.

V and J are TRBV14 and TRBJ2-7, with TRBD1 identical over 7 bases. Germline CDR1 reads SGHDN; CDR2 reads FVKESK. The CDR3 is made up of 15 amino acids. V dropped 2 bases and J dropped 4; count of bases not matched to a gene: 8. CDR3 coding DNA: TGTGCCAGCAGCCAATACAGGGGATTAACTTACGAGCAGTACTTC. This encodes CASSQYRGLTYEQYF.

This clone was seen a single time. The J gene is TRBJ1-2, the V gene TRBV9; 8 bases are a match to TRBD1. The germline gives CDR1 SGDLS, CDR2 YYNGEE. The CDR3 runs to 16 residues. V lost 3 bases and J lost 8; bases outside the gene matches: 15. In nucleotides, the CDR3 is TGTGCCAGCAGCGAGCCCTCCGGGACAGGACCTCGCGGCTACACCTTC. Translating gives CASSEPSGTGPRGYTF.

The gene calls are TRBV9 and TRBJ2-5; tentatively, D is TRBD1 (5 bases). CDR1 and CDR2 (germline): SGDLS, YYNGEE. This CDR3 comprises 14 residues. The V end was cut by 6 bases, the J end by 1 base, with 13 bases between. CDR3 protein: CASTRGALQETQYF. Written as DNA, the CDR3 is TGTGCCAGCACAAGGGGCGCCCTCCAAGAGACCCAGTACTTC.

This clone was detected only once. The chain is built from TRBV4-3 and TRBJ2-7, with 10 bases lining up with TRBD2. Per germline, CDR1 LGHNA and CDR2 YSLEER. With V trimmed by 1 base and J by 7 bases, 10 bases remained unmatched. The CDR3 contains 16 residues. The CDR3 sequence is CASSQGLAGGLGEQYF. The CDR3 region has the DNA TGCGCCAGCAGCCAAGGCTTAGCGGGAGGATTGGGGGAGCAGTACTTC.

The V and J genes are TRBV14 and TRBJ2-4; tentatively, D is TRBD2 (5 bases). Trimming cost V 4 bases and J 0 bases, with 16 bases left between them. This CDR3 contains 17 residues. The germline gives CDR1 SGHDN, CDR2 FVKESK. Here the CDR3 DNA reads TGTGCCAGCAGCCCGTCACTAGATCTAAGAGCCAAAAACATTCAGTACTTC. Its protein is CASSPSLDLRAKNIQYF.

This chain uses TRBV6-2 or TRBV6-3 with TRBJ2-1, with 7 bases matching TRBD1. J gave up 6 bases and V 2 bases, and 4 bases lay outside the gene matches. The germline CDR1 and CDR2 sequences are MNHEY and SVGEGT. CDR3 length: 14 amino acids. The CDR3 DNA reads TGTGCCAGCAGTTACGCGACAGGGATCAATGAGCAGTTCTTC. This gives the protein CASSYATGINEQFF.

CDR3 DNA: TGTGCCAGTATGAGGGGACTAGAGGGGGACGAGCAGTACTTC. Its translation: CASMRGLEGDEQYF. The rearrangement uses TRBV19 and TRBJ2-7; 8 bases are a match to TRBD2. The germline V gene encodes CDR1 LNHDA and CDR2 SQIVND (reference sequence). The CDR3 length is 14 residues. V shed 7 bases and J 5 bases; nucleotides not matched to a gene: 10.

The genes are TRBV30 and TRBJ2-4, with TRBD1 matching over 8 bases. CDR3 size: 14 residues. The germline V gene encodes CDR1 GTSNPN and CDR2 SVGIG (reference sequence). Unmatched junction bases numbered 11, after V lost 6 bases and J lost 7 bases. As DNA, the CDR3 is TGTGCCTGCTCGCAGGGGGCCACGACGAACATTCAGTACTTC. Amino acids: CACSQGATTNIQYF.

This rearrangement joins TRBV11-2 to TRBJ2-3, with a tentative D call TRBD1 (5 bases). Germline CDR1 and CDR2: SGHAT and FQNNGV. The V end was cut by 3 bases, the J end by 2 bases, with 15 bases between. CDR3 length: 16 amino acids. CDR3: CASSFHSGLDTDTQYF. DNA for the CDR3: TGTGCCAGCAGCTTCCATTCAGGGCTAGACACAGATACGCAGTATTTT.

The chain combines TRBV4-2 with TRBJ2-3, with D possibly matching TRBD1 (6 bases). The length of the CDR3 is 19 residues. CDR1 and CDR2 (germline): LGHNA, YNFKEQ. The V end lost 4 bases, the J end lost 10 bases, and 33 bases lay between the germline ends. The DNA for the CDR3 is TGTGCCAGCAGCCGCACCAAAGGGGGAGTGGGGTCCTTTAATTTAGCGCAGTATTTT. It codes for CASSRTKGGVGSFNLAQYF.

The CDR3 reads CASSPLSGSPTDTQYF. The DNA for the CDR3 is TGTGCCAGCAGCCCCCTCAGCGGAAGCCCCACAGATACGCAGTATTTT. The chain recombines TRBV7-9 with TRBJ2-3; a weak D match, TRBD2 (5 bases). This CDR3 is built from 16 residues. The germline V gene has CDR1 SEHNR and CDR2 FQNEAQ (reference sequence). The V gene lost 5 bases and the J gene lost 2 bases, with 17 bases spanning the gap.

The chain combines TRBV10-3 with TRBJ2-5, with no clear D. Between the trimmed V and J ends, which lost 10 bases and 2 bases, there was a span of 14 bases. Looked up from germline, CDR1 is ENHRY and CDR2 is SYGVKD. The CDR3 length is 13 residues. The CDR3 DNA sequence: TGTGCCACCCAGACACGGCCGCAAGAGACCCAGTACTTC. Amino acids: CATQTRPQETQYF.

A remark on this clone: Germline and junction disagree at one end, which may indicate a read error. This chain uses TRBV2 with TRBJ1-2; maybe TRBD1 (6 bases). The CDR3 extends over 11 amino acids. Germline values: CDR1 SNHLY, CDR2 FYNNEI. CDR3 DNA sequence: TGTGCCAGCAGTGGGGATGGACAGCCGCCCTTC. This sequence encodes CASSGDGQPPF.

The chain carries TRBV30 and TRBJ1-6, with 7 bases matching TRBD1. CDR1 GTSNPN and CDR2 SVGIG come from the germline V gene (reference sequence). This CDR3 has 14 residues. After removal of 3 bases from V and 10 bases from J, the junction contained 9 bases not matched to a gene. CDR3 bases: TGTGCCTGGAGGGAGAGGGGGCCGGTATCACCCCTCCACTTT. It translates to CAWRERGPVSPLHF.

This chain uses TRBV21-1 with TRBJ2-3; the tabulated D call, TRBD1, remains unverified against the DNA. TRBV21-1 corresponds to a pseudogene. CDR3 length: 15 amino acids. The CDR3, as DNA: TGTGCCAGCAGCAAGGGGGCCCCGAGGGCGGATACGCAGTATTTT. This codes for CASSKGAPRADTQYF.

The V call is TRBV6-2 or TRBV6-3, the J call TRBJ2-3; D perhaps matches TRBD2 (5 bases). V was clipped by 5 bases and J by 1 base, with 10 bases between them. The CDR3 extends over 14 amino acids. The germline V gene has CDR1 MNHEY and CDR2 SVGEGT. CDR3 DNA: TGTGCCAGCAGTAAAGCGGCCCGCACAGATACGCAGTATTTT. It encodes CASSKAARTDTQYF.